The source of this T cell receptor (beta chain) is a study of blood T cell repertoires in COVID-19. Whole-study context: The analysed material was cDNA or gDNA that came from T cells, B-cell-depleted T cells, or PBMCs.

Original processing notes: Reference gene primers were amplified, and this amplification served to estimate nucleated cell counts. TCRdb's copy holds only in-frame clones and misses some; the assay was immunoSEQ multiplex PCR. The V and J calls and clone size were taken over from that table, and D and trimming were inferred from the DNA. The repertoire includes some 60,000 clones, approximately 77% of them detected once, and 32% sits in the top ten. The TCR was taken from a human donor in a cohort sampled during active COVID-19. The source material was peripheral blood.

The CDR3 is CASSLDFGVQEGYF. The CDR3 nucleotides are TGTGCCAGCAGCTTAGACTTCGGGGTTCAAGAGGGTTACTTC. V is TRBV7-2 and J is TRBJ2-7, with D possibly matching TRBD2 (5 bases). Trimming took 1 base from V and 13 from J, leaving 20 bases between them. This CDR3 has 14 residues. Germline V lookup: CDR1 SGHTA, CDR2 FQGNSA. Combining the CDR3 with reference TRBV7-2 and TRBJ2-7 gives the whole variable domain GAGVSQSPSNKVTEKGKDVELRCDPISGHTALYWYRQSLGQGLEFLIYFQGNSAPDKSGLPSDRFSAERTGGSVSTLTIQRTQQEDSAVYLCASSLDFGVQEGYFGPGTRLTVT.